This is a list of T cell receptor beta chains from one sample in a study of control samples from healthy donors and cancer patients. Only in-frame clones appear in the TCRdb table, and some are missing; sequencing was by immunoSEQ multiplex PCR. This sample carries over 100,000 clones, about 91% of them seen once, and the ten largest clones take under 3%. The source material was blood. These receptors originate from a woman under 30 in good health. Each CDR3 is given with its conserved first and last residue. D genes are given only for firm matches. The size entry is marked missing in some rows and otherwise reads once, few, many or a size class.

J gene: TRBJ1-3
D gene: TRBD1
V gene: TRBV5-6
clone size: few
CDR3 protein: CASSSYRGGGGNTIYF
CDR3 DNA: TGTGCCAGCAGCAGCTACAGGGGAGGAGGTGGAAACACCATATATTTT

J gene: TRBJ2-7
D gene: -
V gene: TRBV3-1/TRBV3-2
clone size: -
CDR3 protein: CASSQEDEQYF
CDR3 DNA: TGTGCCAGCAGCCAAGAGGACGAGCAGTACTTC

J gene: TRBJ1-2
D gene: -
V gene: TRBV6-1
clone size: -
CDR3 protein: CASSEGTGNYGYTF
CDR3 DNA: TGTGCCAGCAGTGAAGGGACGGGGAATTATGGCTACACCTTC

J gene: TRBJ2-7
D gene: -
V gene: TRBV13
clone size: few
CDR3 protein: CASSLGSAPYEQYF
CDR3 DNA: TGTGCCAGCAGCTTAGGGTCAGCTCCGTACGAGCAGTACTTC

J gene: TRBJ1-4
D gene: -
V gene: TRBV18
clone size: -
CDR3 protein: CASSPLPPTQNEKLFF
CDR3 DNA: TGTGCCAGCTCACCACTCCCGCCTACCCAAAATGAAAAACTGTTTTTT

J gene: TRBJ1-2
D gene: TRBD1
V gene: TRBV30
clone size: -
CDR3 protein: CAWSTFGQGNYGYTF
CDR3 DNA: TGTGCCTGGAGTACCTTCGGACAGGGGAACTATGGCTACACCTTC

J gene: TRBJ1-6
D gene: -
V gene: TRBV6-6
clone size: -
CDR3 protein: CASKYGANSPLHF
CDR3 DNA: TGTGCCAGCAAGTACGGAGCGAATTCACCCCTCCACTTT

J gene: TRBJ1-4
D gene: -
V gene: TRBV5-4
clone size: -
CDR3 protein: CASSPPTGEKLFF
CDR3 DNA: TGTGCCAGCAGCCCGCCGACAGGAGAAAAACTGTTTTTT

J gene: TRBJ1-2
D gene: -
V gene: TRBV29-1
clone size: -
CDR3 protein: CSVPPEGYTF
CDR3 DNA: TGCAGCGTCCCACCGGAGGGCTACACCTTC

J gene: TRBJ1-2
D gene: TRBD1
V gene: TRBV13
clone size: -
CDR3 protein: CASSHFRDRGIIDYGYTF
CDR3 DNA: TGTGCCAGCAGTCATTTCCGGGACAGGGGGATTATTGACTATGGCTACACCTTC

J gene: TRBJ1-5
D gene: -
V gene: TRBV15
clone size: -
CDR3 protein: CATSRSGINQPQHF
CDR3 DNA: TGTGCCACCAGCCGAAGCGGGATAAATCAGCCCCAGCATTTT

J gene: TRBJ2-1
D gene: TRBD2
V gene: TRBV7-8
clone size: -
CDR3 protein: CASSLVGLADNSYNEQFF
CDR3 DNA: TGTGCCAGCAGCTTAGTAGGACTAGCGGACAACTCCTACAATGAGCAGTTCTTC

J gene: TRBJ2-3
D gene: TRBD1
V gene: TRBV4-1
clone size: -
CDR3 protein: CASSPTGGGTDTQYF
CDR3 DNA: TGCGCCAGCAGCCCGACAGGGGGGGGCACAGATACGCAGTATTTT

J gene: TRBJ2-2
D gene: -
V gene: TRBV19
clone size: -
CDR3 protein: CASTPTGSSGELFF
CDR3 DNA: TGTGCCAGTACCCCGACAGGTTCGTCCGGGGAGCTGTTTTTT

J gene: TRBJ2-1
D gene: -
V gene: TRBV10-1
clone size: -
CDR3 protein: CASSGVNEQFF
CDR3 DNA: TGCGCCAGCAGCGGGGTCAATGAGCAGTTCTTC

J gene: TRBJ2-5
D gene: TRBD2
V gene: TRBV6-5
clone size: -
CDR3 protein: CASSYSLAGGETQYF
CDR3 DNA: TGTGCCAGCAGTTACTCCCTAGCGGGGGGGGAGACCCAGTACTTC

J gene: TRBJ2-1
D gene: TRBD2
V gene: TRBV27
clone size: -
CDR3 protein: CASSSPSGGAWYEQFF
CDR3 DNA: TGTGCCAGCAGTTCCCCTAGCGGGGGGGCCTGGTACGAGCAGTTCTTC

J gene: TRBJ2-7
D gene: TRBD1
V gene: TRBV2
clone size: -
CDR3 protein: CASLRDSSYEQYF
CDR3 DNA: TGTGCCAGCCTACGGGACAGTTCCTACGAGCAGTACTTC

J gene: TRBJ2-5
D gene: TRBD2
V gene: TRBV11-3
clone size: once
CDR3 protein: CASSYGGGQKETQYF
CDR3 DNA: TGTGCCAGCAGCTATGGCGGGGGGCAGAAAGAGACCCAGTACTTC